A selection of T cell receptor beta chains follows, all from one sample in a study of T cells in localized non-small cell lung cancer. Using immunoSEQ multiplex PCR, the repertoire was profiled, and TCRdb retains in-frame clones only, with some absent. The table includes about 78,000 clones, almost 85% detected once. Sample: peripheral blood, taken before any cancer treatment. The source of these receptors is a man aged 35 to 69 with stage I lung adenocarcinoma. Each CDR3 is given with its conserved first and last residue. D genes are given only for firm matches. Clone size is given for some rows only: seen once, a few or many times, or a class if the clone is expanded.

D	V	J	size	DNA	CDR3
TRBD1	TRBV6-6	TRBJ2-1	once	TGTGCCAGCAGCACCATACAGGGGGCGACTGAGCAGTTCTTC	CASSTIQGATEQFF
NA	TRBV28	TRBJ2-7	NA	TGTGCCAGCAGTACGACACGCTACGAGCAGTACTTC	CASSTTRYEQYF
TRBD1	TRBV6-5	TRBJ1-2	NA	TGTGCCAGCAGTGACCAGACAGGGGGCGCGCAAATCTTC	CASSDQTGGAQIF
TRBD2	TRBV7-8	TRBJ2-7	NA	TGTGCCAGCAGCTTTGATGGGCTAGCGGGGTCGCAGTACTTC	CASSFDGLAGSQYF
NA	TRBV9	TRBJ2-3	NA	TGTGCCAGCAGCGTAGGATCTAGCTCTATCACAGATACGCAGTATTTT	CASSVGSSSITDTQYF
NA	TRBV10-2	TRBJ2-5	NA	TGCGCCAGCAAACGAGGAGGGACAGAAGAGACCCAGTACTTC	CASKRGGTEETQYF
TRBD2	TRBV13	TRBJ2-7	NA	TGTGCCAGCAGCCCGACTAGCGGGAGTTCCGAGCAATACTTC	CASSPTSGSSEQYF
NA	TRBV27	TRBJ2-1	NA	TGTGCCAGCAGTCAGGACTTAGGGAGGAATGAGCAGTTCTTC	CASSQDLGRNEQFF
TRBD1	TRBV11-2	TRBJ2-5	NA	TGTGCCAGCAGCCCACAGGGGGGTTACCAAGAGACCCAGTACTTC	CASSPQGGYQETQYF
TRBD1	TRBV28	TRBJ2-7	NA	TGTGCCACCCGGGCAGGGGGTTCCTACGAGCAGTACTTC	CATRAGGSYEQYF
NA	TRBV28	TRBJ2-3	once	TGTGCCAGCAGTTTACCCAGGGTTTTCCCAGATACGCAGTATTTT	CASSLPRVFPDTQYF
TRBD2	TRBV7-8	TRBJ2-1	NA	TGTGCCAGCAGCGACGGACTAGCCGGGAGGGGCTCCTACAATGAGCAGTTCTTC	CASSDGLAGRGSYNEQFF
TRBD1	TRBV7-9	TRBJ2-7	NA	TGTGCCAGCAGGGACAGGGCCTCCTACGAGCAGTACTTC	CASRDRASYEQYF
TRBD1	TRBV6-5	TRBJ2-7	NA	TGTGCCAGCAGTTACTCGATGACAGGGACCCCGGACTTC	CASSYSMTGTPDF
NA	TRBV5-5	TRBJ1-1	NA	TGTGCCAGCAGCACACGCACAGGATCATCCACTGAAGCTTTCTTT	CASSTRTGSSTEAFF
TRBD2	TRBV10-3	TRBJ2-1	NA	TGTGCCATCAGTGAGGTCTCGGGGGGGCAGTTCTTC	CAISEVSGGQFF
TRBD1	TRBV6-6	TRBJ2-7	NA	TGTGCCAGCAGTTACACAGGGGGCAGCGGGGCCTACGAGCAGTACTTC	CASSYTGGSGAYEQYF
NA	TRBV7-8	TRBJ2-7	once	TGTGCCAGCAGCCCATACAGGGAACGATCCTACGAGCAGTACTTC	CASSPYRERSYEQYF
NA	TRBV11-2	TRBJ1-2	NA	TGTGCCAGCAGCTCCCAACAGGGTGCATCGTATGGCTACACCTTC	CASSSQQGASYGYTF
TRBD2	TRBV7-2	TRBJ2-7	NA	TGTGCCAGCAGCCGGGACTACTACGAGCAGTACTTC	CASSRDYYEQYF
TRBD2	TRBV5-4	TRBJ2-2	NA	TGTGCCAGCAGCTTGTCAGCGGGAATGAACACCGGGGAGCTGTTTTTT	CASSLSAGMNTGELFF
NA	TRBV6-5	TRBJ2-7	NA	TGTGCCAGCAGCCTCGGACGTTCTACCTACGAGCAGTACTTC	CASSLGRSTYEQYF
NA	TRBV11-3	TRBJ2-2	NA	TGTGCCAGCAGTCCACACACCGGGGAGCTGTTTTTT	CASSPHTGELFF
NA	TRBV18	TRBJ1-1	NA	TGTGCCAGCTCACTCCACCCCCCGGGACCTAACACTGAAGCTTTCTTT	CASSLHPPGPNTEAFF
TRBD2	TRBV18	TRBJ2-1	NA	TGTGCCAGCTCACCTACTCTAGCGGGAGGCCACAATGAGCAGTTCTTC	CASSPTLAGGHNEQFF
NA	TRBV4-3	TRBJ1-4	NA	TGCGCCAGCAGCCAGGGTGGGGATCAAAAACTGTTTTTT	CASSQGGDQKLFF
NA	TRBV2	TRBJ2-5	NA	TGTGCCAGCACCCGACGAGGTCAACTCGTGGGGGAGACCCAGTACTTC	CASTRRGQLVGETQYF
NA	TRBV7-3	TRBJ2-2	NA	TGTGCCAGCAGCTTCCAGGCCACCGGGGAGCTGTTTTTT	CASSFQATGELFF
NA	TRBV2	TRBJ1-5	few	TGTGCCAGCTCGGGCAATCAGCCCCAGCATTTT	CASSGNQPQHF
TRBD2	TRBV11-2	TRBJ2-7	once	TGTGCCAGCAGGGATCTAGCGGGGGGAAAATACGAGCAGTACTTC	CASRDLAGGKYEQYF
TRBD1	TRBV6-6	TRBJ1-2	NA	TGTGCCAGCAGCCCGCTTGACAGGGCGTGGGATGGCTACACCTTC	CASSPLDRAWDGYTF